The 16 T cell receptor beta chains reported below all come from one sample, sequenced in a study of shared clonotypes between healthy human individuals. Sequenced by immunoSEQ multiplex PCR; TCRdb stores in-frame clones only, minus some. The table has hundreds of thousands of clones, roughly 95% seen once. Sequenced sample: naive CD4+ T cells sorted from blood. Stated subset: CD45RA+ positively selected. The receptors come from a young woman in good health.

The chain employs TRBV19 and TRBJ1-1; a weak D match, TRBD1 (6 bases). Germline loops: CDR1 LNHDA, CDR2 SQIVND (reference sequence). CDR3 size: 13 residues. Trimming left V 6 bases short and J 11 bases short, with 19 bases between. Written as DNA, the CDR3 is TGTGCCAGTAGAACAGGGCAGCACGATATGGCTTTCTTT. It yields the protein CASRTGQHDMAFF. Filled out from reference TRBV19 and TRBJ1-1, the complete variable domain reads DGGITQSPKYLFRKEGQNVTLSCEQNLNHDAMYWYRQDPGQGLRLIYYSQIVNDFQKGDIAEGYSVSREKKESFPLTVTSAQKNPTAFYLCASRTGQHDMAFFGQGTRLTVV.

The J gene is TRBJ1-3, the V gene TRBV6-1; unclear D gene. V was cut by 6 bases and J by 2 bases, with 8 bases left in between. This CDR3 is 13 amino acids long. Germline lookup yields CDR1 MNHNS and CDR2 SASEGT. In DNA, the CDR3 is TGTGCCAGCAGGTGGGCAGCTGGAAACACCATATATTTT. Residues: CASRWAAGNTIYF.

A few counts support this clone. The chain is built from TRBV20-1 and TRBJ1-1; D ambiguous. V was cut by 6 bases and J by 11 bases, with 13 bases left in between. Per germline, CDR1 DFQATT and CDR2 SNEGSKA (reference sequence). The CDR3 has 10 amino acids. The CDR3 region is CSAYEWIAFF. CDR3 nucleotides: TGCAGTGCATACGAATGGATTGCTTTCTTT.

V usage is TRBV5-1 and J usage is TRBJ1-5; no firm D call. This CDR3 spans 13 amino acids. Germline V gene data show CDR1 as SGHRS and CDR2 as YFSETQ. V was pared by 1 base and J by 7 bases, with 9 bases between. The chain's CDR3 is CASSLIEGQPQHF. CDR3 nucleotides: TGCGCCAGCAGCTTGATCGAAGGACAGCCCCAGCATTTT.

This sequence joins TRBV7-9 and TRBJ2-2, with D maybe TRBD1 (5 bases). CDR3 length equals 16 residues. The germline CDR1 and CDR2 sequences are SEHNR and FQNEAQ (reference sequence). V lost 1 base and J lost 3, with 12 bases in between. This CDR3 is CASSLVGRWYTGELFF. In DNA form, the CDR3 reads TGTGCCAGCAGCTTAGTGGGGCGTTGGTACACCGGGGAGCTGTTTTTT.

The rearrangement joins TRBV14 to TRBJ2-5, with 7 bases identical to TRBD2. This CDR3 has 15 residues. V shed 4 bases and J 11 bases; nucleotides not matched to a gene: 16. CDR1 and CDR2 from the germline V gene are SGHDN and FVKESK. The CDR3 DNA reads as TGTGCCAGCAGCCTTCGAGGGTGGGAGGGCCGTGAGCAGTACTTC. It translates to CASSLRGWEGREQYF.

Concerning this clone itself: Additional DNA sequences in this sample encode the identical CDR3. The chain uses TRBV28 and TRBJ2-1, with 11 positions matching TRBD2. The V gene's germline CDR1 is MDHEN and CDR2 SYDVKM. The CDR3 extends over 16 amino acids. With V trimmed by 5 bases and J by 0 bases, 3 bases remained unmatched. The CDR3: CASSPGLAGSYNEQFF. CDR3 coding DNA: TGTGCCAGCAGTCCTGGACTAGCGGGCTCCTACAATGAGCAGTTCTTC.

The chain combines TRBV11-2 with TRBJ2-3; D ambiguous. The CDR3 is 15 amino acids. Germline loops: CDR1 SGHAT, CDR2 FQNNGV. V was cut by 6 bases and J by 2 bases, with 15 bases left in between. The CDR3 DNA reads TGTGCCAGCAGAATGATAGGAACCAACACAGATACGCAGTATTTT. It is translated as CASRMIGTNTDTQYF.

The chain is built from TRBV6-5 and TRBJ1-5; 9 bases agree with TRBD1. V lost 4 bases and J lost 2; bases outside the gene matches: 6. This CDR3 contains 16 residues. The germline gives CDR1 MNHEY, CDR2 SVGAGI. The CDR3 DNA reads as TGTGCCAGCAGTTCGCTCAGGACAGGGGGCAATCAGCCCCAGCATTTT. Protein product: CASSSLRTGGNQPQHF.

The chain carries TRBV30 and TRBJ2-3; D gene ambiguous. The germline V gene has CDR1 GTSNPN and CDR2 SVGIG (reference sequence). The CDR3 totals 15 residues. V gave up 1 base and J gave up 0 bases, with 11 bases separating them. The CDR3 spells CAWSDKRASTDTQYF. CDR3 DNA: TGTGCCTGGAGTGATAAGCGAGCTAGCACAGATACGCAGTATTTT.

This clone showed up just once. This chain connects TRBV7-7 to TRBJ2-2; D perhaps matches TRBD2 (6 bases). The CDR3 consists of 17 residues. CDR1 is SSHAT and CDR2 is FNYEAQ in the germline V gene (reference sequence). Deletions cut 5 bases from V and 5 bases from J, with 21 bases between. The CDR3 nucleotides are TGTGCCAGCAGCACTTACCCGGGACTCGGGGGTACCGGGGAGCTGTTTTTT. Protein product: CASSTYPGLGGTGELFF.

J is TRBJ2-1 and V is TRBV19; possibly TRBD2 for D (6 bases). Germline V gene data show CDR1 as LNHDA and CDR2 as SQIVND (reference sequence). The V and J ends lost 6 bases and 1 base respectively, with 10 bases between them. This CDR3 has 14 amino acids. For the CDR3, the DNA is TGTGCCAGTAGCGGGAGAGGATCCTACAATGAGCAGTTCTTC. Residues: CASSGRGSYNEQFF.

The chain carries TRBV19 and TRBJ2-1, with 11 bases aligning to TRBD2. V lost 1 base to trimming and J lost 5 bases; unmatched junction nucleotides: 7. Germline CDR1 and CDR2: LNHDA and SQIVND (reference sequence). This CDR3 contains 17 residues. The CDR3 nucleotides are TGTGCCAGTAGTATAGGCCAACTAGCGGGAGCACACAATGAGCAGTTCTTC. This gives the protein CASSIGQLAGAHNEQFF.

J is TRBJ2-3 and V is TRBV6-5; no firm D call. V was pared by 5 bases and J by 2 bases, with 14 bases between. Germline V gene data show CDR1 as MNHEY and CDR2 as SVGAGI. CDR3 length: 15 amino acids. The CDR3 protein is CASSRSGALTDTQYF. The CDR3 nucleotides are TGTGCCAGCAGTAGGTCAGGCGCCCTCACAGATACGCAGTATTTT.

This clone has just one count. The V and J genes are TRBV4-1 and TRBJ1-1; D remains unclear. The CDR3 contains 14 residues. Trimming pared 1 base from V and 7 bases from J, leaving 13 bases between. Germline lookup yields CDR1 MGHRA and CDR2 YSYEKL. The CDR3 sequence: CASSQVAGGGEAFF. The DNA for the CDR3 is TGCGCCAGCAGCCAAGTAGCAGGAGGAGGTGAAGCTTTCTTT.

The chain is built from TRBV19 and TRBJ2-7; D is undetermined. V was trimmed by 9 bases and J by 0 bases, leaving 21 bases between them. The CDR3 runs to 16 residues. Germline V gives CDR1 LNHDA, CDR2 SQIVND (reference sequence). The CDR3 DNA sequence: TGTGCCAGGCCCAAGTCCGGGCTAATAACCTCCTACGAGCAGTACTTC. It translates to CARPKSGLITSYEQYF.